This T cell receptor beta chain appears in the sequencing data of a study of blood T cells in healthy people across ages. Comments on this clonotype: As yet, its antigen is unknown.

Deletions cut 6 bases from V and 8 bases from J, with 20 bases between. This CDR3 comprises 15 residues. Germline V gene sequence: CDR1 SGHTA, CDR2 FQGNSA. The study's findings and limits: It was the long-lived donors that had more naive CD4+ cells and higher diversity than aged donors. Nothing was known about donor CMV status, and this possibly confounded expanded clonotype changes.

Using a J-beta primer mix together with a sample-barcoded 5' primer, a second PCR was run for about 6 to 12 cycles. TCRdb fed the 5' RACE reads into MiXCR, producing one record per CDR3 protein. The sample records 1.6 million or so distinct CDR3 sequences, about 32% being singletons. The chain recombines TRBV7-2 with TRBJ2-1; perhaps TRBD1 as D (7 bases). Source material: blood. This clonotype originated in a woman younger than 45 in good health. The CDR3 nucleotides are TGTGCCAGCAGTTTAAGACAGGGAGGTTACGATGAGCAGTTCTTC. Protein product: CASSLRQGGYDEQFF. Full variable domain (rest looked up from reference TRBV7-2 and TRBJ2-1): GAGVSQSPSNKVTEKGKDVELRCDPISGHTALYWYRQSLGQGLEFLIYFQGNSAPDKSGLPSDRFSAERTGGSVSTLTIQRTQQEDSAVYLCASSLRQGGYDEQFFGPGTRLTVL.